This TCR beta chain was observed in a study of blood T cell repertoires in COVID-19. This clone appeared once. The V gene lost 1 base and the J gene lost 7 bases, with 11 bases spanning the gap. CDR1 and CDR2 (germline): MGHRA, YSYEKL. The CDR3 is 14 amino acids. Original processing methods: Estimation of nucleated cell counts relied on the amplification of reference gene primers. Clones were read by immunoSEQ multiplex PCR, and TCRdb kept only the in-frame ones, dropping some. That table supplies the V and J calls and clone size; D and trimming were determined from the DNA. Among about 120,000 clones listed, approximately 89% were seen once.

Specimen: peripheral blood. This TCR was sampled from a man in his forties or fifties with acute or convalescent COVID-19. The chain recombines TRBV4-1 with TRBJ1-5; D possibly corresponds to TRBD1 (6 bases). The CDR3, as DNA: TGCGCCAGCAGCCAAGTAACAGGGCGGCAGCCCCAGCATTTT. Encoded protein: CASSQVTGRQPQHF.